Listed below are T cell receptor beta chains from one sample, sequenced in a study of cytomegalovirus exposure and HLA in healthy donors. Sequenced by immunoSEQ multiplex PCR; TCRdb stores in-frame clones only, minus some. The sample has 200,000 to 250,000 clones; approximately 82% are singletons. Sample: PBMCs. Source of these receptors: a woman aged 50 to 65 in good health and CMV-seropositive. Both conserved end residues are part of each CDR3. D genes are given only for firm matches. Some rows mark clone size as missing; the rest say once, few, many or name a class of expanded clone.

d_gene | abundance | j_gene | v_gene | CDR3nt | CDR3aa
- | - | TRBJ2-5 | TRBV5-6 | TGTGCCAGCAGCCTGAGACCAGGGGTCCAAGAGACCCAGTACTTC | CASSLRPGVQETQYF
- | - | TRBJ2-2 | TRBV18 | TGTGCCAGCTCCCCGGCAGGGAACACCGGGGAGCTGTTTTTT | CASSPAGNTGELFF
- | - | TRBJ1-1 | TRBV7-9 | TGTGCCAGCAGCACCCACAGTGAAGCTTTCTTT | CASSTHSEAFF
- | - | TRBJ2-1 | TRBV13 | TGTGCCAGCAGCTCTCCATCGGGACTTTTATTCGATGAGCAGTTCTTC | CASSSPSGLLFDEQFF
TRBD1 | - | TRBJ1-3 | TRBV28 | TGTGCCAGCAGTTCCGGACAGGGACGTGACACCATATATTTT | CASSSGQGRDTIYF
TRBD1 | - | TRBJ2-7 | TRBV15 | TGTGCCACCAGCAGATCCCGGACAGGCGATCCCTACGAGCAGTACTTC | CATSRSRTGDPYEQYF
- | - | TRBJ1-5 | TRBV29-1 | TGCAGCGTGGGGGGAGCTTATCAGCCCCAGCATTTT | CSVGGAYQPQHF
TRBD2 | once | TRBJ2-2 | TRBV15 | TGTGCCACCAGCAGAGATCTTTGGCTAGCGGGGGGGCAGCGAGAGGGGGAGCTGTTTTTT | CATSRDLWLAGGQREGELFF
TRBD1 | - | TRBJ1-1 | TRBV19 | TGTGCCAGTAGTAACCCAGGACAGGGCTGGGTTGAAGCTTTCTTT | CASSNPGQGWVEAFF
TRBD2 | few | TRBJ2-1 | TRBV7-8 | TGTGCCAGCAGCGAGACTAGCGGGGGCTACAATGAGCAGTTCTTC | CASSETSGGYNEQFF
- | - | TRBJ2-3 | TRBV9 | TGTGCCAGCAGCGTAGACGTACTGGCCTCCGGGGATACGCAGTATTTT | CASSVDVLASGDTQYF
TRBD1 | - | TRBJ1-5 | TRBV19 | TGTGCCAGTAGTATCCGGACAGGGAATTGGGGGGGCAATCAGCCCCAGCATTTT | CASSIRTGNWGGNQPQHF
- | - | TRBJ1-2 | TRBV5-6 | TGTGCCAGCAGCTCGGTGGGGGGGAGGGCGGATGGCTACACCTTC | CASSSVGGRADGYTF
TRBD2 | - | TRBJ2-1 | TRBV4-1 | TGCGCCAGCAGCCATTCGCTAGCGGGGGGGCGGAGTGAGCAGTTCTTC | CASSHSLAGGRSEQFF
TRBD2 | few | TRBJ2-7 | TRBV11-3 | TGTGCCAGCAGCTCTGGTGGCGGGGGGGTCTACGAGCAGTACTTC | CASSSGGGGVYEQYF